What follows are 5 T cell receptor beta chains derived from one specimen sequenced in a study of radiotherapy plus CTLA-4 blockade in lung cancer. Here immunoSEQ multiplex PCR was the method, and the copy in TCRdb shows in-frame clones only, minus some. Counted here are 40,000 to 50,000 clones, around four fifths occurring once; the ten biggest clones make up approximately 3.4%. This specimen consisted of peripheral blood, obtained from a patient treated with radiotherapy plus ipilimumab. The receptors shown here come from a human donor with non-small cell lung cancer who had stable disease on radiotherapy plus ipilimumab.

This clone was detected only a few times. J is TRBJ1-4 and V is TRBV19; D might be TRBD1 (6 bases). The V gene lost 4 bases and the J gene lost 5 bases, with 11 bases spanning the gap. The length of the CDR3 is 14 residues. The germline V gene encodes CDR1 LNHDA and CDR2 SQIVND (reference sequence). The CDR3 DNA follows: TGTGCCAGTAGTAAGGACAGATCAAATGAAAAACTGTTTTTT. It translates to CASSKDRSNEKLFF.

V is TRBV10-2 and J is TRBJ1-1; 7 nucleotides match TRBD1. V was pared by 6 bases and J by 10 bases, with 5 bases of the junction left unmatched. Looked up from germline, CDR1 is WSHSY and CDR2 is SAAADI. CDR3 length equals 11 residues. DNA for the CDR3: TGCGCCAGCAGGAGCGACAGGGTAGCTTTCTTT. It codes for CASRSDRVAFF.

The chain uses TRBV27 and TRBJ2-3; D is unresolved. V lost 8 bases and J 1 base, leaving 13 bases between the germline ends. From germline, CDR1 is MNHEY and CDR2 SMNVEV (reference sequence). This CDR3 has 14 residues. The CDR3 reads CASALYYGTDTQYF. CDR3 sequence (DNA): TGTGCCAGCGCACTATACTATGGCACAGATACGCAGTATTTT.

The gene calls are TRBV5-6 and TRBJ2-1; TRBD2 agrees at 15 bases. This CDR3 contains 18 residues. Germline CDR1 is SGHDT and CDR2 is YYEEEE. V was clipped by 4 bases and J by 7 bases; unmatched bases: 12. In DNA, the CDR3 is TGTGCCAGCAGCCCCCGGACTAGCGGGAGGGCCTCAGAAAATGAGCAGTTCTTC. This codes for CASSPRTSGRASENEQFF.

This clone was detected only once. The chain employs TRBV6-1 and TRBJ2-6; a weak D match, TRBD2 (6 bases). The germline CDR1 and CDR2 sequences are MNHNS and SASEGT. The germline V and J ends were trimmed by 3 bases and 0 bases, with 9 bases remaining between them. CDR3 size: 16 residues. The DNA of the CDR3 is TGTGCCAGCAGTGATAGCGGAGTCTCTGGGGCCAACGTCCTGACTTTC. This sequence encodes CASSDSGVSGANVLTF.